The 17 T cell receptor beta chains given below trace back to one sample, sequenced in a study of T-cell memory formation after mild COVID-19. In TCRdb, the 5' RACE reads were re-called with MiXCR into one record per CDR3 protein. The table records over 500,000 distinct CDR3 sequences, around 16% of them present only once. Sequenced sample: PBMCs or a T cell subset sorted from them (not recorded which). The source of these receptors is an adult woman who had mild COVID-19 (a few samples of this study predate the infection). Cell type and time point are not known.

This clonotype was seen a handful of times. The gene calls are TRBV18 and TRBJ1-5; D is ambiguous. CDR1 is KGHSH, CDR2 LQKENI, per germline. The V end was cut by 7 bases, the J end by 6 bases, with 13 bases between. The CDR3 sequence is 13 residues long. CDR3 in amino acids: CASCRAGGQPQHF. The CDR3 DNA reads TGTGCCAGCTGCCGGGCGGGAGGTCAGCCCCAGCATTTT. The entire variable domain, with the rest obtained from reference TRBV18 and TRBJ1-5, is as follows: NAGVMQNPRHLVRRRGQEARLRCSPMKGHSHVYWYRQLPEEGLKFMVYLQKENIIDESGMPKERFSAEFPKEGPSILRIQQVVRGDSAAYFCASCRAGGQPQHFGDGTRLSIL.

V and J are TRBV6-2 or TRBV6-3 and TRBJ2-7; 7 bases agree with TRBD1. Germline-derived CDR1 and CDR2 are MNHEY and SVGEGT. This CDR3 has 15 residues. V was pared by 5 bases and J by 6 bases, with 13 bases of the junction left unmatched. The DNA for the CDR3 is TGTGCCAGCAGTCTAACCGGGACAGAACTACGCGAGCAGTACTTC. This encodes CASSLTGTELREQYF.

The rearrangement uses TRBV6-5 and TRBJ1-2; D uncertain. Germline CDR1 and CDR2: MNHEY and SVGAGI. The V gene lost 4 bases and the J gene lost 8 bases, with 17 bases spanning the gap. The CDR3 runs 14 residues. CDR3 nucleotide sequence: TGTGCCAGCAGTTTAAACGGTCCCCGAGGGGGCTACACCTTC. Amino acids: CASSLNGPRGGYTF.

This clonotype came up many times. The rearrangement links TRBV6-1 to TRBJ2-2; 9 bases map to TRBD2. The CDR3 is made up of 15 amino acids. Trimming took 3 bases from V and 7 from J; bases not matched to a gene: 6. Germline values: CDR1 MNHNS, CDR2 SASEGT. The CDR3 loop is CASSDLAGMVGELFF. CDR3 DNA sequence: TGTGCCAGCAGTGACCTAGCGGGGATGGTCGGGGAGCTGTTTTTT.

The rearrangement links TRBV7-9 to TRBJ1-5; no clear D gene. The CDR3 extends over 14 amino acids. Germline assignment: CDR1 SEHNR and CDR2 FQNEAQ (reference sequence). Trimming pared 5 bases from V and 7 bases from J, leaving 15 bases between. The CDR3 sequence: CASSGSQMDQPQHF. CDR3 nucleotides: TGTGCCAGCAGCGGCTCACAGATGGACCAGCCCCAGCATTTT.

This clonotype was observed a few times. The chain is built from TRBV19 and TRBJ2-2; 11 nucleotides agree with TRBD2. Per germline, CDR1 LNHDA and CDR2 SQIVND (reference sequence). Losses at the gene ends were 6 bases for V and 7 bases for J; bases not matched to a gene: 7. This CDR3 is built from 15 residues. CDR3 residues: CASRLAGGPGGELFF. Written as DNA, the CDR3 is TGTGCCAGTAGGTTAGCGGGAGGGCCTGGCGGGGAGCTGTTTTTT. The full variable domain, in which reference TRBV19 and TRBJ2-2 provide the parts outside the CDR3, is DGGITQSPKYLFRKEGQNVTLSCEQNLNHDAMYWYRQDPGQGLRLIYYSQIVNDFQKGDIAEGYSVSREKKESFPLTVTSAQKNPTAFYLCASRLAGGPGGELFFGEGSRLTVL.

This clonotype appeared many times. The chain recombines TRBV7-4 with TRBJ2-7, with 9 bases fitting TRBD1. CDR3 length: 15 amino acids. Germline V gene sequence: CDR1 SGHVT, CDR2 SQSDAQ. The J segment lost 0 bases and the V segment lost 9 bases, leaving 9 bases of the junction unmatched. The chain's CDR3 is CARPQGAYSSYEQYF. CDR3 nucleotide sequence: TGTGCCAGGCCACAGGGGGCCTACAGCTCCTACGAGCAGTACTTC.

The V gene is TRBV12-3 or TRBV12-4, the J gene TRBJ2-2; D ambiguous. This CDR3 has 15 amino acids. Trimming removed 1 base at V and 2 bases at J, with 8 bases between. The DNA of the CDR3 is TGTGCCAGCAGTTTAGTAATAGTCAACACCGGGGAGCTGTTTTTT. Protein: CASSLVIVNTGELFF.

This clonotype was counted only a few times. J is TRBJ2-1 and V is TRBV7-8; D tentatively reads TRBD1 or TRBD2 (5 bases each). The V end was cut by 4 bases, the J end by 4 bases, with 14 bases between. The length of the CDR3 is 15 residues. From germline, CDR1 is SGHVS and CDR2 FQNEAQ. The CDR3 DNA reads as TGTGCCAGCAGCTCCGTCCGGGACCTATACAATGAGCAGTTCTTC. This gives the protein CASSSVRDLYNEQFF.

In nucleotides, the CDR3 is TGTGCCAGCAGCTCCTCAGACAGGCATACGCAGTATTTT. Protein product: CASSSSDRHTQYF. The V gene is TRBV7-9, the J gene TRBJ2-3, with a weak D call TRBD1 (6 bases). V lost 4 bases to trimming and J lost 7 bases, with 12 bases between them. CDR3 length: 13 amino acids. CDR1 is SEHNR and CDR2 is FQNEAQ in the germline V gene (reference sequence).

This clonotype was seen more than once but under ten times. The chain carries TRBV24-1 and TRBJ2-4, with D uncertain. The V gene's germline CDR1 is KGHDR and CDR2 SFDVKD. V dropped 3 bases and J dropped 3 bases, with 8 bases sitting between them. CDR3 length equals 14 residues. CDR3 sequence reads: CATSDPGIKNIQYF. CDR3 in DNA: TGTGCCACCAGTGATCCTGGGATCAAAAACATTCAGTACTTC.

Only a few counts were recorded for this clonotype. The gene calls are TRBV2 and TRBJ2-3, with unresolved D. From germline, CDR1 is SNHLY and CDR2 FYNNEI. There are 15 residues in the CDR3. The V gene lost 2 bases and the J gene lost 0 bases, with 9 bases spanning the gap. CDR3 loop: CASSETEISTDTQYF. CDR3 DNA: TGTGCCAGCAGTGAAACAGAAATTAGCACAGATACGCAGTATTTT.

The sample holds a few counts of this clonotype. The rearrangement links TRBV4-3 to TRBJ2-1; D unresolved. The germline gives CDR1 LGHNA, CDR2 YSLEER. This CDR3 comprises 16 residues. The V end lost 0 bases, the J end lost 3 bases, and 12 bases lay between the germline ends. As DNA, the CDR3 is TGCGCCAGCAGCCAAGATCTCGATCCCCGCTACAATGAGCAGTTCTTC. It translates to CASSQDLDPRYNEQFF.

This clonotype was observed a handful of times. The chain couples TRBV7-6 to TRBJ2-1; TRBD2 aligns across 9 bases. Per the germline V gene, CDR1 is SGHVS and CDR2 is FNYEAQ. The length of the CDR3 is 16 residues. After removal of 4 bases from V and 3 bases from J, the junction contained 7 bases not matched to a gene. In DNA form, the CDR3 reads TGTGCCAGCAGCTCTTGGGTAGCGGGGGACTACAATGAGCAGTTCTTC. Its protein product is CASSSWVAGDYNEQFF.

Only a few counts were recorded for this clonotype. V is TRBV20-1 and J is TRBJ2-1; 7 bases fit TRBD1. The CDR3 spans 12 residues. Unmatched junction bases numbered 1, after V lost 4 bases and J lost 4 bases. Germline loops: CDR1 DFQATT, CDR2 SNEGSKA (reference sequence). This CDR3 is CSATGGYNEQFF. CDR3 coding DNA: TGCAGTGCTACAGGGGGATACAATGAGCAGTTCTTC.

This clonotype was found a few times. The genes are TRBV11-2 and TRBJ1-5, with TRBD1 as a possible D gene (6 bases). The V and J ends lost 6 bases and 0 bases respectively, with 18 bases between them. The CDR3 is 17 amino acids. From germline, CDR1 is SGHAT and CDR2 FQNNGV. In DNA form, the CDR3 reads TGTGCCAGCAGGCAGGGGCTGACAAGGTATAGCAATCAGCCCCAGCATTTT. It encodes CASRQGLTRYSNQPQHF.

This clonotype was seen only a few times. V and J are TRBV9 and TRBJ2-1; 13 bases fit TRBD2. CDR1 SGDLS and CDR2 YYNGEE come from the germline V gene. The CDR3 extends over 15 amino acids. The J segment lost 6 bases and the V segment lost 3 bases, leaving 3 bases of the junction unmatched. CDR3 nucleotide sequence: TGTGCCAGCAGCGCCGGGACTAGCGGGACCAATGAGCAGTTCTTC. Its translation is CASSAGTSGTNEQFF.